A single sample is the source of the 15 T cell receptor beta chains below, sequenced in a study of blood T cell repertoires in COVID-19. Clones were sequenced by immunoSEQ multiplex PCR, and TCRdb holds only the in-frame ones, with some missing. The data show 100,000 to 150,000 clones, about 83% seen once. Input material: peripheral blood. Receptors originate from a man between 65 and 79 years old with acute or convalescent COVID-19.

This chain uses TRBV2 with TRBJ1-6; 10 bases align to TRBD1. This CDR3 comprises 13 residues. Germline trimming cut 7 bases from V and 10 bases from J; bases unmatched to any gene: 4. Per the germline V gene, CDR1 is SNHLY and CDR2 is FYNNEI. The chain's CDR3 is CASKGTGVSPLHF. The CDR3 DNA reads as TGTGCCAGCAAAGGGACAGGGGTATCACCCCTCCACTTT.

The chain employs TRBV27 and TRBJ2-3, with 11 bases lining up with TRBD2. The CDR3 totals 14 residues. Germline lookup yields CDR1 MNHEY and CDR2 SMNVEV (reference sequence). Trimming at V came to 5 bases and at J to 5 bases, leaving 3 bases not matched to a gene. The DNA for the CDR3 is TGTGCCAGCAGTACTAGCGGGAGAGTAGATACGCAGTATTTT. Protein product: CASSTSGRVDTQYF.

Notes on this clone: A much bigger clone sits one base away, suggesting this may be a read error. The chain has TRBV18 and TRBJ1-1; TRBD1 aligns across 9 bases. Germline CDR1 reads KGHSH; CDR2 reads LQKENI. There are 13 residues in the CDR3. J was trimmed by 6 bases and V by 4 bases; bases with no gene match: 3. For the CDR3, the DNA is TGTGCCAGCTCACTAAGACAGGGGGCTGAAGCTTTCTTT. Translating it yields CASSLRQGAEAFF.

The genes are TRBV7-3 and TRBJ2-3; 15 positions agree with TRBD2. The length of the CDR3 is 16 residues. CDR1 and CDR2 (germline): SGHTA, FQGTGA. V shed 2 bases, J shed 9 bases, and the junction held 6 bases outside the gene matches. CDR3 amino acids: CASSLGDGLAGGTQYF. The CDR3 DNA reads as TGTGCCAGCAGCTTAGGCGATGGACTAGCGGGAGGGACGCAGTATTTT.

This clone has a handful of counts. As DNA, the CDR3 is TGTGCCAGTAAACTAGCGGGATATTATAGTGAGCAGTTCTTC. Translation: CASKLAGYYSEQFF. The chain couples TRBV19 to TRBJ2-1; 10 bases map to TRBD2. The CDR3 sequence is 14 residues long. CDR1 is LNHDA and CDR2 is SQIVND in the germline V gene (reference sequence). Germline trimming cut 7 bases from V and 9 bases from J; bases unmatched to any gene: 9.

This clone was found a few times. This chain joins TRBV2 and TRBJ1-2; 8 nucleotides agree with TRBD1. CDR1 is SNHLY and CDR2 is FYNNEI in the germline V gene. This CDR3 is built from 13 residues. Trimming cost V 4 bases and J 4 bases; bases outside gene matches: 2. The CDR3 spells CASSAGGFYGYTF. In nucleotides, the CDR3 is TGTGCCAGCAGTGCAGGGGGCTTCTATGGCTACACCTTC.

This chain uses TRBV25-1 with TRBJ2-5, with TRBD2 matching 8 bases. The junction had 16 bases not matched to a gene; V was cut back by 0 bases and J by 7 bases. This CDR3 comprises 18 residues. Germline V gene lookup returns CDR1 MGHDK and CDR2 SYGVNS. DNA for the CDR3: TGTGCCAGCAGTGAATATGGAGCGGGAGCGGACCCTCTTGGGACCCAGTACTTC. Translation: CASSEYGAGADPLGTQYF. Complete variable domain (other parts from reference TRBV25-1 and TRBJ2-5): EADIYQTPRYLVIGTGKKITLECSQTMGHDKMYWYQQDPGMELHLIHYSYGVNSTEKGDLSSESTVSRIRTEHFPLTLESARPSHTSQYLCASSEYGAGADPLGTQYFGPGTRLLVL.

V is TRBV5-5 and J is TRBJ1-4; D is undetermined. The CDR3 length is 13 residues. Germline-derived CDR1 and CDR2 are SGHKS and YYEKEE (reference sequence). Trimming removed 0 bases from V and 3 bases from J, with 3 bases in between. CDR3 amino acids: CASSLVSNEKLFF. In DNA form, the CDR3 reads TGTGCCAGCAGCTTGGTATCTAATGAAAAACTGTTTTTT.

This CDR3 reads CASSPLAGVNEQFF. The CDR3 DNA reads as TGTGCCAGCAGCCCACTAGCGGGAGTGAATGAGCAGTTCTTC. The V and J genes are TRBV3-1 (or the pseudogene TRBV3-2) and TRBJ2-1; TRBD2 matches 11 bases. V dropped 4 bases and J dropped 7; count of bases not matched to a gene: 3. The CDR3 has 14 amino acids. Per the germline V gene, CDR1 is LGHDT and CDR2 is YNNKEL (reference sequence).

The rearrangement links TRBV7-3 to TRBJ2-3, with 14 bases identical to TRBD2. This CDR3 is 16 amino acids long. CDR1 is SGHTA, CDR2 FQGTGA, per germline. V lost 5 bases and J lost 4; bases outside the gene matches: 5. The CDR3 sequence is CASSPGLAGGADTQYF. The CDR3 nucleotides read TGTGCCAGCAGCCCTGGACTAGCGGGGGGAGCAGATACGCAGTATTTT.

The CDR3 DNA is TGTGCCAGCAGCCGCGGGACAGGAGAAGAGACCCAGTACTTC. Translation: CASSRGTGEETQYF. The chain joins TRBV7-2 to TRBJ2-5; 8 nucleotides line up with TRBD1. CDR1 is SGHTA, CDR2 FQGNSA, per germline. This CDR3 has 14 residues. V lost 5 bases, J lost 3 bases, and 5 bases stayed unmatched.

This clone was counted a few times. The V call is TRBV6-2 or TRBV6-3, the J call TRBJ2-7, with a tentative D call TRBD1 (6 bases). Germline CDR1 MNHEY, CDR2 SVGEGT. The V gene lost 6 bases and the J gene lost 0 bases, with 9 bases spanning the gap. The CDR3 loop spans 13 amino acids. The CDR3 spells CASSGQSSYEQYF. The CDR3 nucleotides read TGTGCCAGCAGCGGACAGAGCTCCTACGAGCAGTACTTC.

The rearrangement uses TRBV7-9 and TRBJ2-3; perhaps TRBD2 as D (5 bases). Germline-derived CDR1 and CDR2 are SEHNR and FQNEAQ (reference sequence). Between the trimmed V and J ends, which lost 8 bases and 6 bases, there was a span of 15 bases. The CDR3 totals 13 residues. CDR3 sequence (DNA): TGTGCCAGCGTGGGGAGTTCCCCGGATACGCAGTATTTT. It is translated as CASVGSSPDTQYF.

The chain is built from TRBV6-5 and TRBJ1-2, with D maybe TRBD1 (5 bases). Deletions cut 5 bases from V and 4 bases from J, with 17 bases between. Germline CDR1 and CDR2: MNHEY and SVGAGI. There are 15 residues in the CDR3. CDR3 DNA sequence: TGTGCCAGCAGTCACAAGGCCCAGGGTATCTATGGCTACACCTTC. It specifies CASSHKAQGIYGYTF.

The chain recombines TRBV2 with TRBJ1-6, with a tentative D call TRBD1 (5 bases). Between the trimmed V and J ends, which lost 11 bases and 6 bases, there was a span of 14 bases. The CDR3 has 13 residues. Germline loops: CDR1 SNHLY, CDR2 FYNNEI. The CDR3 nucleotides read TGTGCCGCCAGCGGGGACCTTAATTCACCCCTCCACTTT. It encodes CAASGDLNSPLHF.